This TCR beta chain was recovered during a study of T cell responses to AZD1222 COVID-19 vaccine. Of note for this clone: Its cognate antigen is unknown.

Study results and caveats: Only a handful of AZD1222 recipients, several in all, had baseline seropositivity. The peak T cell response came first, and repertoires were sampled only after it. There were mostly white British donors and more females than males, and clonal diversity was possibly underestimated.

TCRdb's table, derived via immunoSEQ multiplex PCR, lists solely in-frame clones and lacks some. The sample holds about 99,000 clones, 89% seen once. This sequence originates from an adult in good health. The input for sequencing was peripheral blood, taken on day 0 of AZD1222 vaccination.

The CDR3 DNA sequence: TGCAGCGTTGCCGGGACAGGACTTTCGACTAACTATGGCTACACCTTC. This sequence encodes CSVAGTGLSTNYGYTF. The J gene is TRBJ1-2, the V gene TRBV29-1, with TRBD1 matching 8 bases. Trimming at V came to 4 bases and at J to 0 bases, leaving 10 bases not matched to a gene. The germline V gene has CDR1 SQVTM and CDR2 ANQGSEA. The CDR3 has 16 amino acids.